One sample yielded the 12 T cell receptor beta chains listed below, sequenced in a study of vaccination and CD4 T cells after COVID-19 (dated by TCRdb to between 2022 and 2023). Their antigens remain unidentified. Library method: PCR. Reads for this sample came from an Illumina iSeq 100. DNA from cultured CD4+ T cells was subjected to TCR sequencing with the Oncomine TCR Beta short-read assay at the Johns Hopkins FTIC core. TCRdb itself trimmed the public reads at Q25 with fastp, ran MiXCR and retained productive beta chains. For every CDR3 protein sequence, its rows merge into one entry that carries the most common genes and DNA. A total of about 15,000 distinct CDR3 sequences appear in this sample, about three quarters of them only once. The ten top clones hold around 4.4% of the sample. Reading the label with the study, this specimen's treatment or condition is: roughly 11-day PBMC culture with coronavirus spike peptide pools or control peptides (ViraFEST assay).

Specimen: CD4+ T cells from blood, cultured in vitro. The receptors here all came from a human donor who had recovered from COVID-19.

The CDR3 bases are TGCGCCAGCAGCCAAGAGGAGGGGGGCCATTATGGCTACACCTTC. Translation: CASSQEEGGHYGYTF. This chain connects TRBV4-3 to TRBJ1-2; TRBD1 is a possible D gene (6 bases). Germline CDR1 is LGHNA and CDR2 is YSLEER. The V gene lost 0 bases and the J gene lost 5 bases, with 13 bases spanning the gap. The CDR3 covers 15 residues.

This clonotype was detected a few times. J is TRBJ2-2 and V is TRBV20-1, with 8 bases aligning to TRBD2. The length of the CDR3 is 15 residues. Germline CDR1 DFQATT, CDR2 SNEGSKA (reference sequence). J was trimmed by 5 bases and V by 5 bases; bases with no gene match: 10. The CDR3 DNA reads TGCAGTGCTCCACCCGGGGGGGGGAGAACCGGGGAGCTGTTTTTT. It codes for CSAPPGGGRTGELFF.

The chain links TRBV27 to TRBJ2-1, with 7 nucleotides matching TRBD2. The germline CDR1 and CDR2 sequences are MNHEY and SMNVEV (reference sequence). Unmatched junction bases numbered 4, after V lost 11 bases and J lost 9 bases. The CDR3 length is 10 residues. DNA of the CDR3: TGTGCCTGCGGGAGAAGTGAGCAGTTCTTC. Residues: CACGRSEQFF.

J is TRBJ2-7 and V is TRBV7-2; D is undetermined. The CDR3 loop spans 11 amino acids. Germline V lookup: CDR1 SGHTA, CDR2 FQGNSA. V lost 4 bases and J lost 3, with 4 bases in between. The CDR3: CASSSYYEQYF. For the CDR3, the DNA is TGTGCCAGCAGCTCATACTACGAGCAGTACTTC.

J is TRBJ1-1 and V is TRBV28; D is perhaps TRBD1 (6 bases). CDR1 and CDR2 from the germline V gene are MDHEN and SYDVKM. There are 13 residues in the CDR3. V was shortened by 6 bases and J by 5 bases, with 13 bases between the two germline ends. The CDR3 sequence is CASRENRETEAFF. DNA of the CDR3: TGTGCCAGCAGAGAAAACAGGGAAACTGAAGCTTTCTTT.

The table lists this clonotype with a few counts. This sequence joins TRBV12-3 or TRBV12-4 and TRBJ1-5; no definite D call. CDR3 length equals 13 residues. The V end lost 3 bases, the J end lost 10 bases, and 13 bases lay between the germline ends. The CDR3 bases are TGTGCCAGCAGTTTCGGGCTGCCCGGACCCCAGCATTTT. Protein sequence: CASSFGLPGPQHF.

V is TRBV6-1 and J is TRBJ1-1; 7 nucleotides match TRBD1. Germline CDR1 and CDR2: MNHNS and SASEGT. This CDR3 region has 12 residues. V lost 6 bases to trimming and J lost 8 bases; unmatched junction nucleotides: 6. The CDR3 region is CASRWDSVEAFF. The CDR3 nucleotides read TGTGCCAGCAGGTGGGACAGTGTAGAAGCTTTCTTT.

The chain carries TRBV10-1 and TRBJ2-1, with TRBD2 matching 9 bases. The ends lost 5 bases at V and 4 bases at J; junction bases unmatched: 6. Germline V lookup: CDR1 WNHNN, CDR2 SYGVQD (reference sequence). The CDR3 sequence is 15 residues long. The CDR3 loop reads CASSSSGRNYNEQFF. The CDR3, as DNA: TGCGCCAGCAGTTCAAGCGGGAGGAATTACAATGAGCAGTTCTTC.

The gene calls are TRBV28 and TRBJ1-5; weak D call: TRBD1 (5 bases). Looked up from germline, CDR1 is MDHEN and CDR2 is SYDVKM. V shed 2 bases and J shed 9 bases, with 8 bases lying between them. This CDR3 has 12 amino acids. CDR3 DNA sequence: TGTGCCAGCAGTTTAGGGGGGAGGCCCCAGCATTTT. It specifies CASSLGGRPQHF.

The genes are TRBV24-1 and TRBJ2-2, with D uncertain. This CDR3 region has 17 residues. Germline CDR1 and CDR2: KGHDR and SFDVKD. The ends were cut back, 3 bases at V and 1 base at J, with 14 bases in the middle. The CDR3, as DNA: TGTGCCACCAGTGATGGCTTCCGATGGGGGAACACCGGGGAGCTGTTTTTT. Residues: CATSDGFRWGNTGELFF.

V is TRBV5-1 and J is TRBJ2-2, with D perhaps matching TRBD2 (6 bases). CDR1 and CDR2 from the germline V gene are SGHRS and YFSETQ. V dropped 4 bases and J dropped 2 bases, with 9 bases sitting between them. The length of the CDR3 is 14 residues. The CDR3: CASSGTSNTGELFF. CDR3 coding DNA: TGCGCCAGCAGCGGGACTTCCAACACCGGGGAGCTGTTTTTT.

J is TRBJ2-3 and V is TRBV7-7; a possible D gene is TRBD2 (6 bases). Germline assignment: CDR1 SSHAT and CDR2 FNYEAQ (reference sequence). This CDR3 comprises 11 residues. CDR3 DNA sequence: TGTGCTAGCGGAAGCACAGATACGCAGTATTTT. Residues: CASGSTDTQYF.